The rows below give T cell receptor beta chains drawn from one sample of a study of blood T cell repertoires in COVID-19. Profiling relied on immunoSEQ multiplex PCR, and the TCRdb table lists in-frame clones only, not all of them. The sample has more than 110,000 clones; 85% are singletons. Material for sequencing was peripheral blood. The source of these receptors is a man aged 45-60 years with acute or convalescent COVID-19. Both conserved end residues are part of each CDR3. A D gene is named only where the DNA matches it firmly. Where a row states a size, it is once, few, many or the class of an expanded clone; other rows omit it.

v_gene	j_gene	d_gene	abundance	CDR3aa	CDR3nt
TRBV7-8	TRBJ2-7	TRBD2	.	CASSPPQGREGEQYF	TGTGCCAGCAGCCCCCCTCAGGGCAGGGAGGGCGAGCAGTACTTC
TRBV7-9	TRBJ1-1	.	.	CASSLAGRNTEAFF	TGTGCCAGCAGCTTAGCGGGCAGGAACACTGAAGCTTTCTTT
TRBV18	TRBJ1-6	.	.	CASSPGSSYNSPLHF	TGTGCCAGCTCACCAGGGAGCTCCTATAATTCACCCCTCCACTTT
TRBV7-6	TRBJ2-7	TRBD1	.	CASSSGQGSSYEQYF	TGTGCCAGCAGCTCCGGACAGGGGAGCTCCTACGAGCAGTACTTC
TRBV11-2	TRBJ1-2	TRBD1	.	CASSLDLQGSSGYTF	TGTGCCAGCAGCTTAGATTTACAGGGGAGTAGCGGCTACACCTTC
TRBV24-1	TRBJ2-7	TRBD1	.	CATSDLWTGSGEQYF	TGTGCCACCAGTGATTTGTGGACAGGGAGTGGCGAGCAGTACTTC
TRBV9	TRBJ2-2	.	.	CASSVVGGDRDTGELFF	TGTGCCAGCAGCGTAGTGGGCGGGGACCGGGACACCGGGGAGCTGTTTTTT
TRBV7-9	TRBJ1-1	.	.	CASSRGGGLNTEAFF	TGTGCCAGCAGCCGTGGGGGAGGGTTGAACACTGAAGCTTTCTTT
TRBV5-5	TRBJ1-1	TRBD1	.	CASSIRQGEMNTEAFF	TGTGCCAGCAGCATAAGACAGGGGGAAATGAACACTGAAGCTTTCTTT
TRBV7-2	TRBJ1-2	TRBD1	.	CASSQSPTGIYGYTF	TGTGCCAGCAGCCAATCCCCGACAGGGATCTATGGCTACACCTTC
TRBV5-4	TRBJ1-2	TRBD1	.	CASSLGQGGANYGYTF	TGTGCCAGCAGCTTGGGACAGGGGGGCGCTAACTATGGCTACACCTTC
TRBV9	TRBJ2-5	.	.	CASSPRTGMPTLDF	TGTGCCAGCAGCCCAAGGACGGGGATGCCCACTCTCGACTTC
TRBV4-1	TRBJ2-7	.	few	CASSQAGDSYEQYF	TGCGCCAGCAGCCAGGCAGGGGATTCCTACGAGCAGTACTTC
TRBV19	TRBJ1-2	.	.	CASSIYGISDYGYTF	TGTGCCAGTAGTATCTATGGTATCAGCGACTATGGCTACACCTTC